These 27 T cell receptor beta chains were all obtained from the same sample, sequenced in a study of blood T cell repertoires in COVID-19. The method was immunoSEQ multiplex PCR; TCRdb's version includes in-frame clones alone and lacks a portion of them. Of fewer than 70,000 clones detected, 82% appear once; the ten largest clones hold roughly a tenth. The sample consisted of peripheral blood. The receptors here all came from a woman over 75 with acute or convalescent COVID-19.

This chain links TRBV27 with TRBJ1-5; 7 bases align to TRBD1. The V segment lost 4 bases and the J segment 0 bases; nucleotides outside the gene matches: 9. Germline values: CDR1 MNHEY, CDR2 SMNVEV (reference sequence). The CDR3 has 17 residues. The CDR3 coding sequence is TGTGCCAGCAGTTACTCCGGGACAGTAAATAGCAATCAGCCCCAGCATTTT. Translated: CASSYSGTVNSNQPQHF.

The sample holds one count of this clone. In nucleotides, the CDR3 is TGTGCCAGTAGTATAAACCCAGGGGGTATCCCCTATGGCTACACCTTC. It specifies CASSINPGGIPYGYTF. V is TRBV19 and J is TRBJ1-2; 7 bases map to TRBD1. J gave up 4 bases and V 2 bases, and 10 bases lay outside the gene matches. Germline lookup yields CDR1 LNHDA and CDR2 SQIVND (reference sequence). This CDR3 is 16 amino acids long.

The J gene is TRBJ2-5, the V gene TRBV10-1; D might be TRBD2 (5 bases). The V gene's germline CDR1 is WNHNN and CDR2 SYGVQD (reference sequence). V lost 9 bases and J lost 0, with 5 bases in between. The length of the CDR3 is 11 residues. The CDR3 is CARDYQETQYF. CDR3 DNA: TGCGCCAGGGACTACCAAGAGACCCAGTACTTC.

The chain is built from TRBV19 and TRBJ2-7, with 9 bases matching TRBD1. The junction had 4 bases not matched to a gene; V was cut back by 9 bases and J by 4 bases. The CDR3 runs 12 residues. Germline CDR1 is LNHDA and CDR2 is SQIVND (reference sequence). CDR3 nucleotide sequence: TGTGCCAGCGGGACAGGGAATTACGAGCAGTACTTC. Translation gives CASGTGNYEQYF.

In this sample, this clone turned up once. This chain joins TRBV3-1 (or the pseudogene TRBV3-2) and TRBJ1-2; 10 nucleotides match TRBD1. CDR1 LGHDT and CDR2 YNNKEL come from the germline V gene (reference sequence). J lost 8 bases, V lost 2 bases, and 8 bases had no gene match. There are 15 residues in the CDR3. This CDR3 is CASSQQTGGEEGYTF. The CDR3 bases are TGTGCCAGCAGCCAACAGACAGGGGGCGAGGAAGGCTACACCTTC.

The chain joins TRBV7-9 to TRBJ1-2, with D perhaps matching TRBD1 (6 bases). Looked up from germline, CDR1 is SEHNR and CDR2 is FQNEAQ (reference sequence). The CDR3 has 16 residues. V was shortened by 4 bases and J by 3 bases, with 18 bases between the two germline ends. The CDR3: CASSSSHRARDYGYTF. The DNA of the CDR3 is TGTGCCAGCAGCTCCTCGCACAGGGCCCGGGACTATGGCTACACCTTC.

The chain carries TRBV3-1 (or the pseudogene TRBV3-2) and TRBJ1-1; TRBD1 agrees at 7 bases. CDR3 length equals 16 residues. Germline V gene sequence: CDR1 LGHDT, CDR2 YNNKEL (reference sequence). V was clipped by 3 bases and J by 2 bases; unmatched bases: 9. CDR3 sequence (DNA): TGTGCCAGCAGCCATTCCCGGGACAGACGAAACACTGAAGCTTTCTTT. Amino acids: CASSHSRDRRNTEAFF.

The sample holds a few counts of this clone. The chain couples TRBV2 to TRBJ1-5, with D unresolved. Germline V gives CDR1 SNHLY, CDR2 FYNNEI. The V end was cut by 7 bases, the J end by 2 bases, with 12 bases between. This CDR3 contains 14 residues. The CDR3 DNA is TGTGCCAGCATGACCGACAATCGCAATCAGCCCCAGCATTTT. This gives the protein CASMTDNRNQPQHF.

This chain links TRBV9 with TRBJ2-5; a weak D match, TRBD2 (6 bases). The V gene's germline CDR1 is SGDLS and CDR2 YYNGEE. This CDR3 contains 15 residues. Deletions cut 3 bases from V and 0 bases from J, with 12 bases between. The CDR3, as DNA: TGTGCCAGCAGCGCCCGGGGACTGGACCAAGAGACCCAGTACTTC. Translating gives CASSARGLDQETQYF. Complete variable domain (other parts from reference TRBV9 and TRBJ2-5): DSGVTQTPKHLITATGQRVTLRCSPRSGDLSVYWYQQSLDQGLQFLIQYYNGEERAKGNILERFSAQQFPDLHSELNLSSLELGDSALYFCASSARGLDQETQYFGPGTRLLVL.

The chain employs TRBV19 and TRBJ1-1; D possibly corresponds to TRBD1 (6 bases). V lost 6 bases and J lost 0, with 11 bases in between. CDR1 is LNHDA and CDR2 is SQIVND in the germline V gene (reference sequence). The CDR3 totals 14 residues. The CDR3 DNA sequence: TGTGCCAGTAGCAAAGGACAGATGAACACTGAAGCTTTCTTT. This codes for CASSKGQMNTEAFF. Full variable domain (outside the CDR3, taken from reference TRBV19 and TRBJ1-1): DGGITQSPKYLFRKEGQNVTLSCEQNLNHDAMYWYRQDPGQGLRLIYYSQIVNDFQKGDIAEGYSVSREKKESFPLTVTSAQKNPTAFYLCASSKGQMNTEAFFGQGTRLTVV.

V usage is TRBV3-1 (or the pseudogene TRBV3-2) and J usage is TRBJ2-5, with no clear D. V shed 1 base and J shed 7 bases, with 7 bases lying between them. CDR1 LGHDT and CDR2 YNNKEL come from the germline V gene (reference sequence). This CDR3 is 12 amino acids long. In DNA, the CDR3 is TGTGCCAGCAGCCAAGCCCTCTCGACCCAGTACTTC. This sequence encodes CASSQALSTQYF.

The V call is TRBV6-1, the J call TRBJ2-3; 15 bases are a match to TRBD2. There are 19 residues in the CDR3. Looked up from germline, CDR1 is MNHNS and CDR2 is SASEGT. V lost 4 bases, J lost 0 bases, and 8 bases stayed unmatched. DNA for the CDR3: TGTGCCAGCAGTGCCCGCGGACTAGCGGGGGGGCCTAGCACAGATACGCAGTATTTT. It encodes CASSARGLAGGPSTDTQYF.

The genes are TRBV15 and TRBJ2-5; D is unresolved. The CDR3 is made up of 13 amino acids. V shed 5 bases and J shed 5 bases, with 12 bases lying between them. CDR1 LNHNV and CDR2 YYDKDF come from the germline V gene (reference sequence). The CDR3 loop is CATSLVPEETQYF. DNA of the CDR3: TGTGCCACCAGCTTGGTACCCGAGGAGACCCAGTACTTC.

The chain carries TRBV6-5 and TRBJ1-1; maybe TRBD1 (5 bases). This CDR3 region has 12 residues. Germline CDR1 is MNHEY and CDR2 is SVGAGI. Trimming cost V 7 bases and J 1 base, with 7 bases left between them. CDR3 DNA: TGTGCCAGCAAAACAGGGAACACTGAAGCTTTCTTT. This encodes CASKTGNTEAFF.

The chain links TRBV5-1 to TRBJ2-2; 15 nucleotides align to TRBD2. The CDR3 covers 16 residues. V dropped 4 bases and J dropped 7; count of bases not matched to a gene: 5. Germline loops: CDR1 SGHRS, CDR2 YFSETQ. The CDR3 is CASSRTSGGAGGELFF. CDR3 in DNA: TGCGCCAGCAGCCGGACTAGCGGGGGGGCCGGCGGGGAGCTGTTTTTT.

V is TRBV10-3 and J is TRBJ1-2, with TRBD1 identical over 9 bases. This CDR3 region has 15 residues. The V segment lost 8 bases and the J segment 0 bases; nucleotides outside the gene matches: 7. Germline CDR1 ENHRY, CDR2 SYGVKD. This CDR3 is CAIGRRTGANYGYTF. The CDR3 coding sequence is TGTGCCATCGGTAGGAGGACAGGGGCTAACTATGGCTACACCTTC.

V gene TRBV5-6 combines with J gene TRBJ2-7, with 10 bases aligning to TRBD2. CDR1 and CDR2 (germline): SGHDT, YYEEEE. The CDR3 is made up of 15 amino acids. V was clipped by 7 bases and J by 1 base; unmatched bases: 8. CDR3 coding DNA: TGTGCCAGCGGATCGACTAGCGGGCGTTCCTACGAGCAGTACTTC. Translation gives CASGSTSGRSYEQYF.

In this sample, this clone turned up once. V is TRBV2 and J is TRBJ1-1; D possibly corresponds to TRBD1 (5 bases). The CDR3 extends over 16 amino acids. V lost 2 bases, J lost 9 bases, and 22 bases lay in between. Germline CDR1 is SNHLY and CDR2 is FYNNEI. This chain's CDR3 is CASSERMVRDLTKAFF. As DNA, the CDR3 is TGTGCCAGCAGTGAAAGAATGGTCAGGGATTTAACTAAAGCTTTCTTT.

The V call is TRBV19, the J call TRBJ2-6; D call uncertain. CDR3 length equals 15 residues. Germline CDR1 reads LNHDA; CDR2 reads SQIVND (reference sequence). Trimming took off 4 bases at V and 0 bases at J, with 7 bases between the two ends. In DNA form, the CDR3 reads TGTGCCAGTAGTAACCGAGGCTCTGGGGCCAACGTCCTGACTTTC. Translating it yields CASSNRGSGANVLTF.

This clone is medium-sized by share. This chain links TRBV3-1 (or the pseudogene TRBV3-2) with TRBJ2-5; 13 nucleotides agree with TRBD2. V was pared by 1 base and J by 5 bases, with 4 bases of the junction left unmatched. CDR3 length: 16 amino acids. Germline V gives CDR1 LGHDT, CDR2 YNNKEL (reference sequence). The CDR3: CASSQGGLAGVETQYF. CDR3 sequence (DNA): TGTGCCAGCAGCCAAGGTGGACTAGCGGGGGTTGAGACCCAGTACTTC.

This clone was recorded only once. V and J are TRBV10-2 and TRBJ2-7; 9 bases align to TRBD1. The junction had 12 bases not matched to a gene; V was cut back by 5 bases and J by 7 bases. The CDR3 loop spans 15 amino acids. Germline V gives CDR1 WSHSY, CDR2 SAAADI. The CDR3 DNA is TGCGCCAGCAGTCGTTCCGGGACAGGGTTAGAGGAGCAGTACTTC. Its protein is CASSRSGTGLEEQYF.

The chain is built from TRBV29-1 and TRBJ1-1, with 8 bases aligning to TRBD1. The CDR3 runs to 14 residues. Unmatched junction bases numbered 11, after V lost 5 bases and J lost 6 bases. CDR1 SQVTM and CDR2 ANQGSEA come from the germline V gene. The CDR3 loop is CSVIDRGVTAEAFF. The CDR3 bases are TGCAGCGTTATCGACAGGGGAGTTACCGCTGAAGCTTTCTTT.

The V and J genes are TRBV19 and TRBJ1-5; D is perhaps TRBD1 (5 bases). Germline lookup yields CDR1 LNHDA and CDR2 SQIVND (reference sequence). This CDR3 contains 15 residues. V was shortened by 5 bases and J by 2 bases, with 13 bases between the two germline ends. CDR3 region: CASSGRGIGNQPQHF. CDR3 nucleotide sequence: TGTGCCAGTAGTGGGAGGGGCATTGGCAATCAGCCCCAGCATTTT.

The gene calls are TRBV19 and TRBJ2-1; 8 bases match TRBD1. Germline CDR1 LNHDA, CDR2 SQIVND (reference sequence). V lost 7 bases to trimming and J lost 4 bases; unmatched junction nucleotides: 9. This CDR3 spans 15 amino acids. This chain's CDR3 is CASTPIGTGYNEQFF. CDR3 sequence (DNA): TGTGCCAGTACTCCGATCGGGACAGGATACAATGAGCAGTTCTTC.

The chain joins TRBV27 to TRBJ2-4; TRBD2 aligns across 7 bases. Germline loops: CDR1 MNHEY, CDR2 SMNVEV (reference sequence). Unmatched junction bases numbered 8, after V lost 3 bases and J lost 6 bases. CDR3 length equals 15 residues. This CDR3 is CASSFLGGGRNIQYF. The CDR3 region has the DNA TGTGCCAGCAGTTTTTTGGGGGGGGGAAGAAACATTCAGTACTTC.

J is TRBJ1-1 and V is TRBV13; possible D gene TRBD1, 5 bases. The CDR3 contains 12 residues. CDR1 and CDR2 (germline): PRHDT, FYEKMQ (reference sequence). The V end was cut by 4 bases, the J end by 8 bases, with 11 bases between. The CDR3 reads CASSYQGFEAFF. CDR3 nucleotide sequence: TGTGCCAGCAGCTACCAGGGATTCGAAGCTTTCTTT.

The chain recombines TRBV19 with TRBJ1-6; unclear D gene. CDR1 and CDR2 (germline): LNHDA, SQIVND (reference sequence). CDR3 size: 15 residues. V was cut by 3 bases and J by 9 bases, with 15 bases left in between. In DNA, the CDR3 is TGTGCCAGTAGTATTGGGAGCAACTATGGTTCACCCCTCCACTTT. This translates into CASSIGSNYGSPLHF.